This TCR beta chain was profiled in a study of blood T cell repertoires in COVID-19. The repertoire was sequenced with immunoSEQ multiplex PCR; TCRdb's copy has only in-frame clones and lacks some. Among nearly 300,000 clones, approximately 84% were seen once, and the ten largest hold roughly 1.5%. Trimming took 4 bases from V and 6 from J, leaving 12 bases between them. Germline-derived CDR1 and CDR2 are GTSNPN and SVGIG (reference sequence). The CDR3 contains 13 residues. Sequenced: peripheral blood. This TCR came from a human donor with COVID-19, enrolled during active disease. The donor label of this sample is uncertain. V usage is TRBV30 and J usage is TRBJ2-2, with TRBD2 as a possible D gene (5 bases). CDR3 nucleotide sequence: TGTGCCTGGACAGCTAGCCGTGCCGGGGAGCTGTTTTTT. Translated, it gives CAWTASRAGELFF.